These T cell receptor beta chains were read from a single sample in a study of T cell changes during pregnancy in multiple sclerosis. Here immunoSEQ multiplex PCR was the method, and the copy in TCRdb shows in-frame clones only, minus some. The sample lists about 97,000 clones, 91% seen once, with 3% to 3.5% in the top ten. The specimen was peripheral blood, collected in the second trimester of pregnancy. The receptors shown here come from a female donor with multiple sclerosis, enrolled in a pregnancy study. CDR3s include the opening cysteine and the closing phenylalanine or tryptophan. Fields, in order: D gene, J gene, V gene, CDR3 DNA, CDR3 protein. A D gene is named only where the DNA matches it firmly.

D gene: .
J gene: TRBJ2-1
V gene: TRBV27
CDR3 DNA: TGTGCCAGCAGTTTATTAGCAGCCGACAATGAGCAGTTCTTC
CDR3 protein: CASSLLAADNEQFF

D gene: TRBD1
J gene: TRBJ2-7
V gene: TRBV27
CDR3 DNA: TGTGCCAGCAGTCCCGGCAGGGGGCGAGGGCAGTACTTC
CDR3 protein: CASSPGRGRGQYF

D gene: .
J gene: TRBJ2-6
V gene: TRBV2
CDR3 DNA: TGTGCCAGCAGTGACGGAGGTGCTGGGGCCAACGTCCTGACTTTC
CDR3 protein: CASSDGGAGANVLTF

D gene: TRBD2
J gene: TRBJ2-1
V gene: TRBV9
CDR3 DNA: TGTGCCAGCAGCGCTAGCGGGTCTTTCTACAATGAGCAGTTCTTC
CDR3 protein: CASSASGSFYNEQFF

D gene: .
J gene: TRBJ2-5
V gene: TRBV9
CDR3 DNA: TGTGCCAGCAGCGTAGCGGTGGCAGGAAGGGAGCAAGAGACCCAGTACTTC
CDR3 protein: CASSVAVAGREQETQYF

D gene: TRBD2
J gene: TRBJ2-7
V gene: TRBV29-1
CDR3 DNA: TGCAGCGTTGAAAAGCCGGGGACTACTTACGAGCAGTACTTC
CDR3 protein: CSVEKPGTTYEQYF

D gene: .
J gene: TRBJ1-2
V gene: TRBV13
CDR3 DNA: TGTGCCAGCAGCTTATTTCGCCTAGGGGGGGGCAACTATGGCTACACCTTC
CDR3 protein: CASSLFRLGGGNYGYTF

D gene: TRBD1
J gene: TRBJ2-1
V gene: TRBV5-6
CDR3 DNA: TGTGCCAGCAGCTTTAGACAGGGGGTCCACAATGAGCAGTTCTTC
CDR3 protein: CASSFRQGVHNEQFF

D gene: TRBD2
J gene: TRBJ2-7
V gene: TRBV7-2
CDR3 DNA: TGTGCCAGCAGCTTGGCGGGAGAACCCGAGCAGTACTTC
CDR3 protein: CASSLAGEPEQYF

D gene: .
J gene: TRBJ1-2
V gene: TRBV6-5
CDR3 DNA: TGTGCCAGCAGTTACGGCGGGACCGGTCGAGTTTACACCTTC
CDR3 protein: CASSYGGTGRVYTF

D gene: .
J gene: TRBJ2-1
V gene: TRBV5-1
CDR3 DNA: TGCGCCAGCAGCTTGGTAGTCCAGGGCGGTGAGCAGTTCTTC
CDR3 protein: CASSLVVQGGEQFF

D gene: .
J gene: TRBJ1-2
V gene: TRBV2
CDR3 DNA: TGTGCCAGCAATAGGGGCGGCTACACCTTC
CDR3 protein: CASNRGGYTF

D gene: TRBD1
J gene: TRBJ1-4
V gene: TRBV5-4
CDR3 DNA: TGTGCCAGCAGCTTCAAGGGACAGGGGGCGGGTGAAAAACTGTTTTTT
CDR3 protein: CASSFKGQGAGEKLFF

D gene: .
J gene: TRBJ2-5
V gene: TRBV28
CDR3 DNA: TGTGCCAGCAGTCCCCCGGACAGAACTTCGGAGACCCAGTACTTC
CDR3 protein: CASSPPDRTSETQYF

D gene: TRBD1
J gene: TRBJ2-5
V gene: TRBV29-1
CDR3 DNA: TGCAGCGTTGAGACAGGGGGCGGGTTAGAGACCCAGTACTTC
CDR3 protein: CSVETGGGLETQYF

D gene: TRBD1
J gene: TRBJ1-1
V gene: TRBV10-2
CDR3 DNA: TGCGCCAGTTCAACCCCAGGGGGCTTCATGAACACTGAAGCTTTCTTT
CDR3 protein: CASSTPGGFMNTEAFF

D gene: TRBD2
J gene: TRBJ2-3
V gene: TRBV9
CDR3 DNA: TGTGCCAGCAGCGAAGCAGCGGGAGGTAACACAGATACGCAGTATTTT
CDR3 protein: CASSEAAGGNTDTQYF

D gene: TRBD2
J gene: TRBJ2-7
V gene: TRBV7-2
CDR3 DNA: TGTGCCAGCAGCTTAGTGGGGGGGGCGGGAGGTAGACACGAGCAGTACTTC
CDR3 protein: CASSLVGGAGGRHEQYF

D gene: .
J gene: TRBJ1-2
V gene: TRBV4-2
CDR3 DNA: TGTGCCAGCAGCCAAGATGACAGTGAGGACTATGGCTACACCTTC
CDR3 protein: CASSQDDSEDYGYTF

D gene: .
J gene: TRBJ2-2
V gene: TRBV6-5
CDR3 DNA: TGTGCCAGCAGTTCTGGGCAAGGGGTGAGCGGGGAGCTGTTTTTT
CDR3 protein: CASSSGQGVSGELFF

D gene: .
J gene: TRBJ2-2
V gene: TRBV5-1
CDR3 DNA: TGCGCCAGCAGACAGACAGGGAACACCGGGGAGCTGTTTTTT
CDR3 protein: CASRQTGNTGELFF

D gene: .
J gene: TRBJ1-1
V gene: TRBV4-3
CDR3 DNA: TGCGCCAGCAGTTACGAAGGGGGTAGCACTGAAGCTTTCTTT
CDR3 protein: CASSYEGGSTEAFF